A selection of T cell receptor beta chains follows, all from one sample in a study of shared clonotypes between healthy human individuals. Some clones are missing from TCRdb's copy, which holds only in-frame ones; the method was immunoSEQ multiplex PCR. The table shows about 2,500,000 clones, with 90% to 95% occurring only once. Sequencing was done on a sample of naive CD4+ T cells sorted from blood. These receptors all stem from a man aged 18-30 years in good health. Both conserved end residues are part of each CDR3. A D gene is named only where the DNA matches it firmly. Rows give clone size only sometimes, using once, few, many, or a class for an expanded clone.

13	TRBV5-1	TRBD1	TRBJ1-1	NA	TGCGCCAGCAGTCCCGGACAGGGCACTGAAGCTTTCTTT	CASSPGQGTEAFF
14	TRBV6-6	NA	TRBJ2-7	NA	TGTGCCGCCGGACCGACCACCTCTTCCTACGAGCAGTACTTC	CAAGPTTSSYEQYF
13	TRBV2	NA	TRBJ2-4	NA	TGTGCCAGCAGTGTTGGGGAGATCGGCATTCAGTACTTC	CASSVGEIGIQYF
17	TRBV19	NA	TRBJ1-5	NA	TGTGCCAGTAGCACACCAGGGACACCTTCGAGCAATCAGCCCCAGCATTTT	CASSTPGTPSSNQPQHF
15	TRBV5-1	NA	TRBJ2-5	NA	TGCGCCAGCAGCCCCGGACGGTCGATCCAAGAGACCCAGTACTTC	CASSPGRSIQETQYF
14	TRBV18	NA	TRBJ1-4	NA	TGTGCCAGCTCACCCCCCCGGTTAGCCGAAAAACTGTTTTTT	CASSPPRLAEKLFF
15	TRBV5-1	TRBD1	TRBJ1-1	NA	TGCGCCAGCAGCTTGTGGATCCAGGGGGGAACTGAAGCTTTCTTT	CASSLWIQGGTEAFF
14	TRBV19	TRBD2	TRBJ2-5	once	TGTGCCAGCGGACTAGCGGGGTTACAAGAGACCCAGTACTTC	CASGLAGLQETQYF
14	TRBV21-1	NA	TRBJ1-5	once	TGTGCCAGCAGCAAAAGGGGGGAGGATCAGCCCCAGCATTTT	CASSKRGEDQPQHF
13	TRBV5-1	NA	TRBJ2-5	NA	TGCGCCAGCAGCTTTACCCCAGAAGAGACCCAGTACTTC	CASSFTPEETQYF
15	TRBV7-2	NA	TRBJ2-2	NA	TGTGCCAGCAGCTGGAGCCTTAGTATATCCGGGGAGCTGTTTTTT	CASSWSLSISGELFF
16	TRBV5-1	NA	TRBJ2-1	NA	TGCGCCAGCAGCCTGGGCCCGACTAGGTCCTACAATGAGCAGTTCTTC	CASSLGPTRSYNEQFF
12	TRBV10-3	TRBD1	TRBJ2-5	NA	TGTGCCATAAGACAGGGGGGAGAGACCCAGTACTTC	CAIRQGGETQYF
16	TRBV18	TRBD2	TRBJ2-1	NA	TGTGCCAGCTCGGGTAGCGGGAGATTAGCCTACAATGAGCAGTTCTTC	CASSGSGRLAYNEQFF
10	TRBV14	NA	TRBJ2-7	NA	TGTGCCAGCAGCCAATATCTCCAGTACTTC	CASSQYLQYF
13	TRBV7-8	NA	TRBJ2-2	NA	TGTGCCAGCAGCCCGAGGGTGATCGGGGAGCTGTTTTTT	CASSPRVIGELFF
15	TRBV19	TRBD2	TRBJ2-1	NA	TGTGCCAGTAGTATCGAAGGCGGGAGTCCCCATGAGCAGTTCTTC	CASSIEGGSPHEQFF
12	TRBV5-4	NA	TRBJ1-5	NA	TGTGCCAGCAGCGCGGACGGGCAGCCCCAGCATTTT	CASSADGQPQHF
18	TRBV27	TRBD2	TRBJ2-6	NA	TGTGCCAGCAGTCAGATTAGCGGGAAAAGCTCTGGGGCCAACGTCCTGACTTTC	CASSQISGKSSGANVLTF
15	TRBV9	TRBD2	TRBJ2-1	NA	TGTGCCAGCAGCGTTATCGGGGGGGCCATGAATGAGCAGTTCTTC	CASSVIGGAMNEQFF
11	TRBV30	NA	TRBJ2-5	NA	TGTGCCTGGAACTTTCAAGAGACCCAGTACTTC	CAWNFQETQYF
14	TRBV28	NA	TRBJ1-2	NA	TGTGCCAGCAGTTCAAGCCCGGGCTCTTATGGCTACACCTTC	CASSSSPGSYGYTF
14	TRBV19	NA	TRBJ1-5	NA	TGTGCCAGTAGCCCGGGACATGGAAATCAGCCCCAGCATTTT	CASSPGHGNQPQHF
15	TRBV9	NA	TRBJ2-1	few	TGTGCCAGCAGCGTAGCATCAGGGACGGGCAATGAGCAGTTCTTC	CASSVASGTGNEQFF
16	TRBV6-1	TRBD1	TRBJ2-7	NA	TGTGCCAGCAGTGAAGCAAGGCAGGGGGCTTCCTACGAGCAGTACTTC	CASSEARQGASYEQYF
16	TRBV4-1	TRBD2	TRBJ2-3	NA	TGCGCCAGCAGCCAAGGCCTAGCGGGGGGGCGGGATACGCAGTATTTT	CASSQGLAGGRDTQYF
12	TRBV29-1	NA	TRBJ2-1	NA	TGCAGCGTTGTAGGGGCTGCGGTTGAGCAGTTCTTC	CSVVGAAVEQFF
15	TRBV28	TRBD2	TRBJ2-2	NA	TGTGCCAGCAACATCCTAGCGGGGGGGCCCGGGGAGCTGTTTTTT	CASNILAGGPGELFF
14	TRBV27	NA	TRBJ2-7	once	TGTGCCAGCAGTTTATCTGGTAGGACCTACGAGCAGTACTTC	CASSLSGRTYEQYF
15	TRBV5-1	NA	TRBJ2-3	NA	TGCGCCAGCAGCTTGCCTAGTGGAGACACAGATACGCAGTATTTT	CASSLPSGDTDTQYF
14	TRBV9	NA	TRBJ2-3	NA	TGTGCCAGCAGCGTAGGTTTTAGCACAGATACGCAGTATTTT	CASSVGFSTDTQYF
15	TRBV10-3	NA	TRBJ2-6	once	TGTGCCATCAGTGGAGAGTACTCTGGGGCCAACGTCCTGACTTTC	CAISGEYSGANVLTF
12	TRBV11-3	TRBD1	TRBJ2-7	NA	TGTGCCAGCAGCCGAGACAGGGACGAGCAGTACTTC	CASSRDRDEQYF
13	TRBV10-3	NA	TRBJ2-7	once	TGTGCCATCACTACAAGACCCGCCTACGAGCAGTACTTC	CAITTRPAYEQYF
12	TRBV2	NA	TRBJ1-5	once	TGTGCCAGCACCGGGGGCAATCAGCCCCAGCATTTT	CASTGGNQPQHF
12	TRBV30	NA	TRBJ2-5	NA	TGTGCCTGGTACCGGACCCAAGAGACCCAGTACTTC	CAWYRTQETQYF
14	TRBV6-5	NA	TRBJ2-7	NA	TGTGCCAGCAGTGGCCCGGGGGGCACGGGGGAGCAGTACTTC	CASSGPGGTGEQYF
15	TRBV5-1	TRBD2	TRBJ2-5	NA	TGCGCCAGCAGCTTGGATCCTAGCGGGGTCGAGACCCAGTACTTC	CASSLDPSGVETQYF
14	TRBV5-1	TRBD1	TRBJ1-1	NA	TGCGCCAGCAAAGGACAGGCGTTGAACACTGAAGCTTTCTTT	CASKGQALNTEAFF
16	TRBV4-1	NA	TRBJ1-2	NA	TGCGCCAGCAGCCTCGGGCAGACTGGGGCGAACTATGGCTACACCTTC	CASSLGQTGANYGYTF
13	TRBV19	NA	TRBJ1-1	NA	TGTGCCAGTAGTATTATACAGAACACTGAAGCTTTCTTT	CASSIIQNTEAFF
14	TRBV28	NA	TRBJ1-3	NA	TGTGCCAGCGGGTCAGGGGCCTCTCGGAACACCATATATTTT	CASGSGASRNTIYF
14	TRBV5-1	NA	TRBJ1-2	NA	TGCGCCAGCAGCTTGGGTCTAGAGGTGTATGGCTACACCTTC	CASSLGLEVYGYTF
17	TRBV11-2	NA	TRBJ2-5	NA	TGTGCCAGCAGCCCCCCCTCCGATTGGGAAGAGAGGGAGACCCAGTACTTC	CASSPPSDWEERETQYF
15	TRBV28	NA	TRBJ1-1	NA	TGTGCCAGCAGTTTACTCTTTAGTGGCCGAACTGAAGCTTTCTTT	CASSLLFSGRTEAFF
15	TRBV2	NA	TRBJ1-5	NA	TGTGCCAGCAGTGGGACAGATTGGGGGGATCAGCCCCAGCATTTT	CASSGTDWGDQPQHF
16	TRBV6-6	NA	TRBJ1-2	NA	TGTGCCACGACAGTTAAAGGGGCCGGCGGCCCTATCGGCTACACCTTC	CATTVKGAGGPIGYTF
17	TRBV21-1	NA	TRBJ1-4	NA	TGTGCCAGCAGCAAAGCGAACGGGGCGGCAACTAATGAAAAACTGTTTTTT	CASSKANGAATNEKLFF
15	TRBV7-2	TRBD2	TRBJ2-7	NA	TGTGCCAGCAGCCAATTCTGGACTAGCGGGGACGAGCAGTACTTC	CASSQFWTSGDEQYF
16	TRBV4-1	NA	TRBJ1-3	NA	TGCGCCAGCAGCCAAGAAGGGGGGCGGTCTGGAAACACCATATATTTT	CASSQEGGRSGNTIYF
12	TRBV28	NA	TRBJ2-1	NA	TGTGCCAGCAGTTTACAAATCCATGAGCAGTTCTTC	CASSLQIHEQFF
14	TRBV6-5	NA	TRBJ2-1	NA	TGTGCCAGCAGTGCCCCCGGGGGATACAATGAGCAGTTCTTC	CASSAPGGYNEQFF
14	TRBV5-1	TRBD1	TRBJ1-2	once	TGCGCCAGCAGTTTGGACAGGTCGAGGAATGGCTACACCTTC	CASSLDRSRNGYTF
14	TRBV5-5	TRBD1	TRBJ1-2	NA	TGTGCCAGCAGCGCCGACGGACAGGGACCTGGCTACACCTTC	CASSADGQGPGYTF
14	TRBV27	NA	TRBJ2-3	NA	TGTGCCAGCAGTTACAAGACTAGTAGGGATACGCAGTATTTT	CASSYKTSRDTQYF
18	TRBV7-2	TRBD1	TRBJ1-6	NA	TGTGCCAGCAGCTTCCAGACAGGGGGGTTCACCTATAATTCACCCCTCCACTTT	CASSFQTGGFTYNSPLHF
15	TRBV7-9	TRBD2	TRBJ2-1	NA	TGTGCCAGCAGCTTACTCGGGACTAGCGGCGATGAGCAGTTCTTC	CASSLLGTSGDEQFF